These 29 T cell receptor beta chains were sequenced from one sample in a study of T cell responses to AZD1222 COVID-19 vaccine. Sequencing used immunoSEQ multiplex PCR; TCRdb keeps in-frame clones, though not all of them. The table has around 140,000 clones, almost 85% seen once. The sequences come from peripheral blood, collected 28 days after the second dose of the MenACWY control vaccine. These receptors were obtained from an adult who received the MenACWY meningococcal vaccine as a control.

This chain connects TRBV18 to TRBJ2-1, with a weak D call TRBD2 (6 bases). Germline CDR1 and CDR2: KGHSH and LQKENI. V lost 3 bases and J lost 2, with 17 bases in between. The CDR3 loop spans 17 amino acids. This CDR3 is CASSPTLAGRTYNEQFF. For the CDR3, the DNA is TGTGCCAGCTCACCTACCCTTGCGGGAAGAACCTACAATGAGCAGTTCTTC.

The chain links TRBV5-4 to TRBJ2-1; 14 positions agree with TRBD2. This CDR3 region has 15 residues. The germline V gene has CDR1 SGHNT and CDR2 YYREEE (reference sequence). Trimming cost V 4 bases and J 7 bases; bases outside gene matches: 4. CDR3 in DNA: TGTGCCAGCAGCCAGAGGACTAGCGGGGGGAATGAGCAGTTCTTC. Translated, it gives CASSQRTSGGNEQFF. The whole variable domain, filled in from reference TRBV5-4 and TRBJ2-1, reads ETGVTQSPTHLIKTRGQQVTLRCSSQSGHNTVSWYQQALGQGPQFIFQYYREEENGRGNFPPRFSGLQFPNYSSELNVNALELDDSALYLCASSQRTSGGNEQFFGPGTRLTVL.

The chain is built from TRBV10-3 and TRBJ1-4, with a tentative D call TRBD1 (6 bases). Deletions cut 0 bases from V and 10 bases from J, with 15 bases between. This CDR3 comprises 15 residues. Germline CDR1 ENHRY, CDR2 SYGVKD. The CDR3 is CAISESGDMMGKLFF. The CDR3 bases are TGTGCCATCAGTGAGTCGGGGGACATGATGGGAAAACTGTTTTTT.

The V call is TRBV14, the J call TRBJ2-1, with 7 bases aligning to TRBD1. The CDR3 runs to 15 residues. Germline values: CDR1 SGHDN, CDR2 FVKESK. The junction had 10 bases not matched to a gene; V was cut back by 4 bases and J by 7 bases. CDR3: CASSPSQGVFNEQFF. The CDR3 coding sequence is TGTGCCAGCAGCCCAAGCCAGGGGGTTTTTAATGAGCAGTTCTTC.

The chain links TRBV4-2 to TRBJ2-2; 10 bases align to TRBD2. The CDR3 sequence is 16 residues long. Germline V gene sequence: CDR1 LGHNA, CDR2 YNFKEQ. V lost 4 bases to trimming and J lost 1 base; unmatched junction nucleotides: 3. Here the CDR3 reads CASSRVAGGNTGELFF. The CDR3 coding sequence is TGTGCCAGCAGCCGCGTAGCGGGAGGGAACACCGGGGAGCTGTTTTTT.

The chain couples TRBV5-1 to TRBJ1-6; TRBD1 matches 7 bases. V lost 4 bases, J lost 8 bases, and 6 bases stayed unmatched. Germline V CDR1 and CDR2: SGHRS, YFSETQ. The CDR3 runs 14 residues. Here the CDR3 reads CASSRTGPDSPLHF. In DNA, the CDR3 is TGCGCCAGCAGCAGGACAGGTCCGGATTCACCCCTCCACTTT.

The J gene is TRBJ1-2, the V gene TRBV30; a possible D gene is TRBD1 (6 bases). Per the germline V gene, CDR1 is GTSNPN and CDR2 is SVGIG (reference sequence). The CDR3 consists of 13 residues. Between the trimmed V and J ends, which lost 5 bases and 0 bases, there was a span of 10 bases. CDR3 loop: CAWWTAANYGYTF. CDR3 sequence (DNA): TGTGCCTGGTGGACAGCAGCTAACTATGGCTACACCTTC.

The CDR3 is CASTQTRGRDTEAFF. The CDR3 DNA is TGCGCCAGCACCCAGACTCGGGGGCGGGACACTGAAGCTTTCTTT. This chain links TRBV10-2 with TRBJ1-1; TRBD1 might be the D (6 bases). V lost 7 bases to trimming and J lost 3 bases, with 18 bases between them. The germline V gene has CDR1 WSHSY and CDR2 SAAADI. The CDR3 is 15 amino acids.

This clone is a singleton in its sample. The chain couples TRBV18 to TRBJ2-7; 11 bases agree with TRBD2. The CDR3 spans 16 residues. V was clipped by 3 bases and J by 5 bases; unmatched bases: 9. Germline lookup yields CDR1 KGHSH and CDR2 LQKENI. As DNA, the CDR3 is TGTGCCAGCTCACCGTCGTCCGGGACTAGCGGTAACGAGCAGTACTTC. Its translation is CASSPSSGTSGNEQYF.

This chain links TRBV3-1 (or the pseudogene TRBV3-2) with TRBJ2-1; D might be TRBD2 (6 bases). Trimming took off 4 bases at V and 3 bases at J, with 13 bases between the two ends. The CDR3 consists of 15 residues. Per the germline V gene, CDR1 is LGHDT and CDR2 is YNNKEL (reference sequence). The CDR3 DNA is TGTGCCAGCAGCCCATACGGGCGGGACTACAATGAGCAGTTCTTC. Protein sequence: CASSPYGRDYNEQFF.

The table lists this clone with a count of one. The chain carries TRBV7-3 and TRBJ2-1; D is unclear. The V gene's germline CDR1 is SGHTA and CDR2 FQGTGA. Trimming cost V 1 base and J 8 bases, with 15 bases left between them. This CDR3 spans 15 amino acids. The CDR3 sequence is CASSLRLSPSDEQFF. CDR3 nucleotide sequence: TGTGCCAGCAGCTTAAGATTAAGTCCATCCGATGAGCAGTTCTTC.

The CDR3 DNA reads as TGCGCCAGCAGCTTGTTCGGGGGGCAGACTGAAGCTTTCTTT. Protein sequence: CASSLFGGQTEAFF. This sequence joins TRBV5-1 and TRBJ1-1; D is perhaps TRBD1 (6 bases). In germline, CDR1 is SGHRS, CDR2 YFSETQ. V was shortened by 1 base and J by 5 bases, with 12 bases between the two germline ends. The CDR3 is 14 residues long.

The genes are TRBV7-9 and TRBJ2-3; D possibly uses TRBD1 or TRBD2 (5 bases each). The V and J ends lost 0 bases and 8 bases respectively, with 27 bases between them. CDR1 and CDR2 (germline): SEHNR, FQNEAQ (reference sequence). The CDR3 length is 19 residues. CDR3 DNA sequence: TGTGCCAGCAGCTTAGCGAAAAGCCTACTTATCCGGGGCAGGTTTACGCAGTATTTT. Protein sequence: CASSLAKSLLIRGRFTQYF.

The rearrangement uses TRBV5-6 and TRBJ1-6, with D maybe TRBD1 (5 bases). The CDR3 length is 13 residues. Trimming removed 1 base at V and 10 bases at J, with 9 bases between. Germline V gene lookup returns CDR1 SGHDT and CDR2 YYEEEE. The CDR3, as DNA: TGTGCCAGCAGCTTGCCCCAGGGATCACCCCTCCACTTT. As protein: CASSLPQGSPLHF.

This clone was detected a few times. The chain recombines TRBV20-1 with TRBJ1-6; D remains ambiguous. V was shortened by 5 bases and J by 6 bases, with 5 bases between the two germline ends. The germline V gene encodes CDR1 DFQATT and CDR2 SNEGSKA (reference sequence). The CDR3 runs to 11 residues. The CDR3 sequence: CSAGSNSPLHF. The CDR3 coding sequence is TGCAGTGCTGGCAGTAATTCACCCCTCCACTTT.

V and J are TRBV7-9 and TRBJ2-1; 8 bases map to TRBD2. Looked up from germline, CDR1 is SEHNR and CDR2 is FQNEAQ (reference sequence). This CDR3 comprises 14 residues. V lost 7 bases, J lost 10 bases, and 12 bases stayed unmatched. The CDR3: CASTPSGLAGEQFF. CDR3 coding DNA: TGTGCCAGCACCCCTAGCGGGTTGGCCGGGGAGCAGTTCTTC.

This clone turned up a few times. The CDR3 sequence: CASSPLAKETQYF. In nucleotides, the CDR3 is TGTGCCAGCAGCCCACTAGCTAAAGAGACCCAGTACTTC. The chain has TRBV4-2 and TRBJ2-5, with a possible D match to TRBD2 (6 bases). CDR1 LGHNA and CDR2 YNFKEQ come from the germline V gene. Trimming removed 4 bases at V and 3 bases at J, with 9 bases between. The length of the CDR3 is 13 residues.

Relative to its sample, this clone is medium-sized. V usage is TRBV19 and J usage is TRBJ1-2; 7 bases are shared with TRBD1. Germline V gene lookup returns CDR1 LNHDA and CDR2 SQIVND (reference sequence). This CDR3 has 13 amino acids. V shed 2 bases and J 5 bases; nucleotides not matched to a gene: 2. CDR3 residues: CASSILDRYGYTF. The DNA of the CDR3 is TGTGCCAGTAGTATACTGGACAGGTATGGCTACACCTTC.

The chain joins TRBV5-1 to TRBJ2-3, with 10 bases fitting TRBD1. CDR3 size: 16 residues. With 3 bases clipped from V and 0 bases from J, the junction kept 4 bases outside the gene matches. Germline V gene data show CDR1 as SGHRS and CDR2 as YFSETQ. The CDR3 region has the DNA TGCGCCAGCAGCTCAAAGGGACAGGGGAGCACAGATACGCAGTATTTT. Protein product: CASSSKGQGSTDTQYF.

The chain uses TRBV5-1 and TRBJ2-1, with TRBD2 matching 12 bases. Trimming took 2 bases from V and 3 from J; bases not matched to a gene: 6. This CDR3 is built from 17 residues. The germline V gene encodes CDR1 SGHRS and CDR2 YFSETQ. In nucleotides, the CDR3 is TGCGCCAGCAGCTTACCTAGCGGGGGGGCTGTCTACAATGAGCAGTTCTTC. Protein: CASSLPSGGAVYNEQFF.

The rearrangement uses TRBV12-5 and TRBJ2-5, with D perhaps TRBD2 (6 bases). The V gene's germline CDR1 is LGHNT and CDR2 FRNRAP. The V end was cut by 5 bases, the J end by 5 bases, with 15 bases between. The CDR3 is made up of 14 amino acids. CDR3 sequence reads: CASGRTAGGETQYF. CDR3 sequence (DNA): TGTGCTAGTGGTCGGACGGCTGGAGGGGAGACCCAGTACTTC. Full variable domain (rest looked up from reference TRBV12-5 and TRBJ2-5): DARVTQTPRHKVTEMGQEVTMRCQPILGHNTVFWYRQTMMQGLELLAYFRNRAPLDDSGMPKDRFSAEMPDATLATLKIQPSEPRDSAVYFCASGRTAGGETQYFGPGTRLLVL.

The genes are TRBV19 and TRBJ1-1, with a tentative D call TRBD1 (5 bases). Looked up from germline, CDR1 is LNHDA and CDR2 is SQIVND (reference sequence). There are 15 residues in the CDR3. Trimming removed 7 bases at V and 4 bases at J, with 19 bases between. The CDR3 DNA is TGTGCCAGTATCCTCACCTCACAGGTGGGCACTGAAGCTTTCTTT. This translates into CASILTSQVGTEAFF.

This rearrangement joins TRBV5-1 to TRBJ2-2, with TRBD2 identical over 13 bases. The V segment lost 7 bases and the J segment 2 bases; nucleotides outside the gene matches: 2. The CDR3 has 15 residues. The germline CDR1 and CDR2 sequences are SGHRS and YFSETQ. Here the CDR3 reads CASSGLAGNTGELFF. Written as DNA, the CDR3 is TGCGCCAGCTCGGGACTAGCGGGAAACACCGGGGAGCTGTTTTTT.

V and J are TRBV16 and TRBJ1-1, with unresolved D. CDR3 length: 15 residues. Germline assignment: CDR1 KGHSY and CDR2 FQNENV. Trimming pared 0 bases from V and 3 bases from J, leaving 11 bases between. This CDR3 is CASSQSTLWHTEAFF. CDR3 nucleotide sequence: TGTGCCAGCAGCCAATCGACTTTATGGCACACTGAAGCTTTCTTT.

The chain links TRBV28 to TRBJ1-6; D is undetermined. This CDR3 contains 13 residues. Trimming removed 8 bases from V and 0 bases from J, with 5 bases in between. Germline CDR1 is MDHEN and CDR2 is SYDVKM. CDR3 coding DNA: TGTGCCAGCGGCAGCTCCTATAATTCACCCCTCCACTTT. Amino acids: CASGSSYNSPLHF.

This rearrangement joins TRBV28 to TRBJ1-5; D ambiguous. Germline V gene sequence: CDR1 MDHEN, CDR2 SYDVKM. This CDR3 contains 13 residues. The V gene lost 8 bases and the J gene lost 3 bases, with 11 bases spanning the gap. The CDR3, as DNA: TGTGCCAGCCACCGAGGCATCAATCAGCCCCAGCATTTT. Translating it yields CASHRGINQPQHF. The entire variable domain, with the rest obtained from reference TRBV28 and TRBJ1-5, is as follows: DVKVTQSSRYLVKRTGEKVFLECVQDMDHENMFWYRQDPGLGLRLIYFSYDVKMKEKGDIPEGYSVSREKKERFSLILESASTNQTSMYLCASHRGINQPQHFGDGTRLSIL.

This clone was seen more than once but under ten times. V usage is TRBV6-5 and J usage is TRBJ2-7, with 11 bases matching TRBD2. Germline V gives CDR1 MNHEY, CDR2 SVGAGI. The trim removed 0 bases at V and 2 bases at J, leaving 3 bases unmatched. This CDR3 spans 16 amino acids. In nucleotides, the CDR3 is TGTGCCAGCAGTTACTCGGGTAGCGGGGGGGCCTACGAGCAGTACGTC. This sequence encodes CASSYSGSGGAYEQYV.

The J gene is TRBJ2-5, the V gene TRBV11-2; D is perhaps TRBD1 (6 bases). The ends were cut back, 4 bases at V and 5 bases at J, with 11 bases in the middle. The CDR3 contains 13 residues. CDR1 and CDR2 (germline): SGHAT, FQNNGV. The CDR3 DNA reads as TGTGCCAGCAGCTCTGGACAGTGGGAGACCCAGTACTTC. Amino acids: CASSSGQWETQYF.

This clone came up once. The chain has TRBV2 and TRBJ1-1; 9 positions agree with TRBD1. With V trimmed by 5 bases and J by 3 bases, 4 bases remained unmatched. The CDR3 covers 14 residues. From germline, CDR1 is SNHLY and CDR2 FYNNEI. The chain's CDR3 is CASSRDREDTEAFF. The CDR3, as DNA: TGTGCCAGCAGTAGGGACAGGGAGGACACTGAAGCTTTCTTT.